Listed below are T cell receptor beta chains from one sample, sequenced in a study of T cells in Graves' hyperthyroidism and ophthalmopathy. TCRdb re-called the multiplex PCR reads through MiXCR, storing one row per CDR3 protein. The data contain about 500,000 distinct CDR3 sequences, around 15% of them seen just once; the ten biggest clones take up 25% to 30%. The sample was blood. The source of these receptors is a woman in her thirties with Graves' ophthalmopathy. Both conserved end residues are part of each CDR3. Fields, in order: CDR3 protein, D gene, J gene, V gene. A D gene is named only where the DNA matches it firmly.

CASSYTRTGVDTEAFF,TRBD1,TRBJ1-1,TRBV7-8
CASSASVGWTGIDNQPQHF,TRBD1,TRBJ1-5,TRBV12-3/TRBV12-4
CASSLRGNDQPQHF,-,TRBJ1-5,TRBV5-6
CASSYTSAAELAGDEDTQYF,TRBD2,TRBJ2-3,TRBV6-2/TRBV6-3
CASSVGVLSYNEQFF,-,TRBJ2-1,TRBV9
CASSDRNNNEQFF,-,TRBJ2-1,TRBV5-1
CATSDFRGDGNTEAFF,-,TRBJ1-1,TRBV24-1
CASSFRTVDSYEQYF,-,TRBJ2-7,TRBV5-1
CASSDGREGIEKLFF,-,TRBJ1-4,TRBV6-2/TRBV6-3
CSANGLAGEMGFF,TRBD2,TRBJ2-1,TRBV20-1
CASSQEIGSGANVLTF,-,TRBJ2-6,TRBV14
CASSLWGSDEQFF,-,TRBJ2-1,TRBV27
CSAREARESNQPQHF,-,TRBJ1-5,TRBV20-1
CASSLRQGRDNEQFF,TRBD1,TRBJ2-1,TRBV27
CASRSNVGFRGDTEAFF,-,TRBJ1-1,TRBV6-1
CASTIPGAGSGAFF,-,TRBJ1-1,TRBV28
CASRLIGRANEQFF,TRBD2,TRBJ2-1,TRBV12-3/TRBV12-4
CASSEPGGANVLTF,-,TRBJ2-6,TRBV10-1
CASSSRLAASTDTQYF,TRBD2,TRBJ2-3,TRBV7-9
CAISESTGAPLHF,TRBD1,TRBJ1-6,TRBV10-3
CSAREESTDTQYF,-,TRBJ2-3,TRBV20-1
CASSLALLAGGAEEQYF,TRBD2,TRBJ2-7,TRBV12-3/TRBV12-4
CASGHSPEQFF,-,TRBJ2-1,TRBV6-2/TRBV6-3
CASSSSGTGYNEQFF,TRBD1,TRBJ2-1,TRBV5-1
CASSPDPIGTDTQYF,-,TRBJ2-3,TRBV4-3
CASSLRGTGDTGELFF,TRBD1,TRBJ2-2,TRBV7-6
CASSLPGGTYEQYF,TRBD2,TRBJ2-7,TRBV6-1
CSARDRGSGSTYNEQFF,TRBD2,TRBJ2-1,TRBV20-1
CASSSPGGGDYGYTF,-,TRBJ1-2,TRBV28
CASSTHRGSNEQFF,TRBD1,TRBJ2-1,TRBV6-1
CASSSQVETQYF,-,TRBJ2-5,TRBV6-1
CASSDPGLGRLTDTQYF,TRBD2,TRBJ2-3,TRBV28
CASSIDRGRQETQYF,TRBD1,TRBJ2-5,TRBV7-2
CASTLGGLAGQRSYNEQFF,TRBD2,TRBJ2-1,TRBV5-8
CASSLGSAGDNEQFF,-,TRBJ2-1,TRBV7-9
CASRPTAYNEQFF,-,TRBJ2-1,TRBV6-1
CASSLRGNGNTIYF,-,TRBJ1-3,TRBV13
CASSLGQGAEQFF,TRBD1,TRBJ2-1,TRBV5-5
CASSSSRGLNYGYTF,TRBD1,TRBJ1-2,TRBV5-1
CASSSGTGGNQETQYF,TRBD1,TRBJ2-5,TRBV7-9